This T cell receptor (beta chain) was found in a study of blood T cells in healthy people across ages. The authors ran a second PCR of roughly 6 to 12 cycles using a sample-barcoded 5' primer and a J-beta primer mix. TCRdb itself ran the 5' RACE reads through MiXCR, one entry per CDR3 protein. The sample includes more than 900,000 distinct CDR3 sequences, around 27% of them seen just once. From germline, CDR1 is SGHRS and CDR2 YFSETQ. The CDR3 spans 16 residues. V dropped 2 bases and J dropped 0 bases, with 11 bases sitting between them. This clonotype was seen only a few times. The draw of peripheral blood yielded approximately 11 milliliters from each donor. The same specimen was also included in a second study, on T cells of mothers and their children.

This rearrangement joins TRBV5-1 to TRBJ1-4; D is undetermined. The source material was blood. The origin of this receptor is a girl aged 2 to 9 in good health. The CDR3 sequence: CASSFGKTPTNEKLFF. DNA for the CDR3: TGCGCCAGCAGCTTTGGGAAGACCCCAACTAATGAAAAACTGTTTTTT.